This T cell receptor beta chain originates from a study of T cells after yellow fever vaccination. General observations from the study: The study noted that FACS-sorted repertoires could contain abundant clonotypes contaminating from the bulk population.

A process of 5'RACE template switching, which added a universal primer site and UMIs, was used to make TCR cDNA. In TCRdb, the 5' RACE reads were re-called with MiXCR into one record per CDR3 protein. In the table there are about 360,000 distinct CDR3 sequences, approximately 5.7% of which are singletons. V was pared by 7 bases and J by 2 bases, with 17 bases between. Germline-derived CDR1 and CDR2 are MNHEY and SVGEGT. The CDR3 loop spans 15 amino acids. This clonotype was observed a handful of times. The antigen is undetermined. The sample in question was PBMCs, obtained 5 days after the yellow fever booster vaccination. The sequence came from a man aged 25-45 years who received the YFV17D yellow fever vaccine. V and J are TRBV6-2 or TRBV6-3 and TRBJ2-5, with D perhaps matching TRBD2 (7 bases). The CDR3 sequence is CASTPSGGGQETQYF. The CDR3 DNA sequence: TGTGCCAGCACCCCATCGGGGGGCGGACAAGAGACCCAGTACTTC.